What follows are 9 T cell receptor beta chains derived from one specimen sequenced in a study of T cell responses to AZD1222 COVID-19 vaccine. The protocol was immunoSEQ multiplex PCR, while the TCRdb copy is restricted to in-frame clones and leaves out a portion. The sample includes 150,000 to 200,000 clones, approximately 90% of them seen just once. The specimen was peripheral blood, collected 28 days after the second AZD1222 dose. The source of these receptors is an adult who received the AZD1222 COVID-19 vaccine.

The chain is built from TRBV12-3 or TRBV12-4 and TRBJ1-2; D is ambiguous. The CDR3 length is 12 residues. V was shortened by 4 bases and J by 0 bases, with 3 bases between the two germline ends. CDR3 bases: TGTGCCAGCAGTTCCTCTAACTATGGCTACACCTTC. Encoded protein: CASSSSNYGYTF.

The J gene is TRBJ1-1, the V gene TRBV4-1; D is uncertain. The CDR3 has 15 amino acids. Germline V gene data show CDR1 as MGHRA and CDR2 as YSYEKL. V lost 2 bases and J lost 1, with 11 bases in between. The CDR3 bases are TGCGCCAGCAGCCAATTCCCAGGATCGAACACTGAAGCTTTCTTT. Its translation: CASSQFPGSNTEAFF.

The CDR3 spells CASSLGGGAREQFF. In nucleotides, the CDR3 is TGTGCCAGCAGCTTAGGAGGAGGGGCGCGGGAGCAGTTCTTC. The rearrangement joins TRBV11-2 to TRBJ2-1, with D tentatively TRBD2 (6 bases). Germline CDR1 reads SGHAT; CDR2 reads FQNNGV. V was pared by 1 base and J by 10 bases, with 14 bases between. CDR3 length equals 14 residues. The variable domain in full, completed from reference TRBV11-2 and TRBJ2-1, reads EAGVAQSPRYKIIEKRQSVAFWCNPISGHATLYWYQQILGQGPKLLIQFQNNGVVDDSQLPKDRFSAERLKGVDSTLKIQPAKLEDSAVYLCASSLGGGAREQFFGPGTRLTVL.

CDR3 sequence (DNA): TGTGCCAGTAGTATAGATCGGCCAGGGGGGGAAGAGACCCAGTACTTC. This gives the protein CASSIDRPGGEETQYF. This chain connects TRBV19 to TRBJ2-5, with D perhaps TRBD1 or TRBD2 (7 bases each). The CDR3 is 16 amino acids. CDR1 is LNHDA, CDR2 SQIVND, per germline (reference sequence). V was trimmed by 0 bases and J by 3 bases, leaving 14 bases between them.

With respect to this clone: One end of the junction varies from germline; a read error may be responsible. The chain combines TRBV7-9 with TRBJ2-2; TRBD1 or TRBD2 may be the D gene (5 bases each). The germline CDR1 and CDR2 sequences are SEHNR and FQNEAQ (reference sequence). The CDR3 has 17 residues. The CDR3 region is CASSSYRDQGNTGEPFF. Here the CDR3 DNA reads TGTGCCAGCAGCTCCTACCGGGACCAAGGGAACACCGGGGAGCCGTTTTTT.

The chain uses TRBV6-2 or TRBV6-3 and TRBJ1-1; D might be TRBD1 (6 bases). In germline, CDR1 is MNHEY, CDR2 SVGEGT. V was pared by 5 bases and J by 1 base, with 11 bases between. This CDR3 is 14 amino acids long. The DNA of the CDR3 is TGTGCCAGCAGTCCCAGGGGCCCGAACACTGAAGCTTTCTTT. Amino acids: CASSPRGPNTEAFF.

The rearrangement joins TRBV6-5 to TRBJ1-3, with D unresolved. The CDR3 has 13 residues. V was pared by 7 bases and J by 4 bases, with 11 bases between. CDR1 and CDR2 (germline): MNHEY, SVGAGI. The CDR3 bases are TGTGCCAGCACCAACCTCGGGGGAAACACCATATATTTT. It codes for CASTNLGGNTIYF.

This clone has at least ten counts. J is TRBJ1-2 and V is TRBV29-1, with D possibly matching TRBD1 (6 bases). The CDR3 length is 13 residues. Deletions cut 4 bases from V and 4 bases from J, with 13 bases between. CDR1 is SQVTM and CDR2 is ANQGSEA in the germline V gene. CDR3 sequence reads: CSVGDTVLYGYTF. In DNA, the CDR3 is TGCAGCGTTGGGGACACCGTCCTCTATGGCTACACCTTC. The full variable domain, with the rest looked up from reference TRBV29-1 and TRBJ1-2, is SAVISQKPSRDICQRGTSLTIQCQVDSQVTMMFWYRQQPGQSLTLIATANQGSEATYESGFVIDKFPISRPNLTFSTLTVSNMSPEDSSIYLCSVGDTVLYGYTFGSGTRLTVV.

This clone was seen more than once but under ten times. The V gene is TRBV5-1, the J gene TRBJ1-2; D unresolved. CDR1 and CDR2 from the germline V gene are SGHRS and YFSETQ. V was trimmed by 4 bases and J by 4 bases, leaving 11 bases between them. This CDR3 has 13 amino acids. The CDR3 protein is CASSPQTSYGYTF. CDR3 sequence (DNA): TGCGCCAGCAGCCCCCAGACCAGCTATGGCTACACCTTC.